Listed below are T cell receptor beta chains from one sample, sequenced in a study of CD8+CD57+ T cells in acquired aplastic anemia. MiXCR, run by TCRdb on the reads, gives a single entry per CDR3 protein. This table holds about 81,000 distinct CDR3 sequences, roughly half found once. What was sequenced was sorted CD4+, CD8+, or CD8+CD57+ T cells (not recorded which) from PBMCs. The receptor source for this set is a human donor in good health, serving as a control. The CDR3 runs from the conserved cysteine through the conserved F or W. The D gene is left open where the match is weak. Size tells how often a clone was seen (once, few, many) or the class of an expanded clone, and some rows leave it out.

j_call d_call v_call clone_size cdr3_length cdr3_aa cdr3_nt
TRBJ2-1 - TRBV15 - 15 CATSIGGRVNNEQFF TGTGCCACCAGCATAGGGGGTCGGGTCAACAATGAGCAGTTCTTC
TRBJ2-7 TRBD1 TRBV29-1 - 13 CSVPGQGIYEQYF TGCAGCGTTCCGGGACAGGGTATTTACGAGCAGTACTTC
TRBJ2-7 - TRBV4-1 many 17 CASSQAVPGQPWDEQYF TGCGCCAGCAGCCAAGCGGTTCCGGGACAACCCTGGGACGAGCAGTACTTC
TRBJ1-4 - TRBV2 - 16 CASSPLDSTTNEKLFF TGTGCCAGCAGTCCTCTGGACTCAACAACTAATGAAAAACTGTTTTTT
TRBJ2-2 - TRBV29-1 many 13 CSVERGRGGELFF TGCAGCGTTGAGCGGGGCCGAGGCGGGGAGCTGTTTTTT
TRBJ1-2 TRBD1 TRBV19 - 14 CASSIAQGALGYTF TGTGCCAGTAGTATCGCACAGGGGGCGCTTGGCTACACCTTC
TRBJ2-7 - TRBV2 - 11 CASSQDYEQYF TGTGCCAGCAGCCAGGACTACGAGCAGTACTTC
TRBJ1-1 - TRBV30 - 14 CAWTQEPMNTEAFF TGTGCCTGGACCCAGGAGCCCATGAACACTGAAGCTTTCTTT
TRBJ1-2 - TRBV2 - 16 CASSDGGGNSNYGYTF TGTGCCAGCAGTGACGGAGGGGGTAACTCTAACTATGGCTACACCTTC
TRBJ2-5 - TRBV18 - 15 CASSPSAALQETQYF TGTGCCAGCTCACCGTCAGCGGCCCTCCAAGAGACCCAGTACTTC
TRBJ1-2 - TRBV25-1 - 14 CASSDLGINYGYTF TGTGCCAGCAGTGATCTAGGAATAAACTATGGCTACACCTTC
TRBJ1-6 - TRBV20-1 - 16 CSARENWDRDDSPLHF TGCAGTGCTAGAGAAAATTGGGATAGGGATGATTCACCCCTCCACTTT
TRBJ1-1 TRBD1 TRBV30 many 14 CAWSVRQGDTEAFF TGTGCCTGGAGTGTACGCCAGGGGGACACTGAAGCTTTCTTT
TRBJ2-7 - TRBV2 - 15 CASSLDPGAGYEQYF TGTGCCAGCAGCTTAGATCCGGGGGCGGGATACGAGCAGTACTTC
TRBJ1-1 - TRBV5-4 many 12 CASSTTNTEAFF TGTGCCAGCAGCACTACGAACACTGAAGCTTTCTTT
TRBJ1-1 - TRBV10-1 many 16 CASSELAETPNTEAFF TGCGCCAGCAGTGAGTTGGCAGAGACCCCGAACACTGAAGCTTTCTTT
TRBJ2-1 - TRBV9 - 11 CASGGNNEQFF TGTGCCAGCGGGGGCAACAATGAGCAGTTCTTC
TRBJ1-2 - TRBV15 - 12 CATSSFNYGYTF TGTGCCACCAGCAGTTTCAACTATGGCTACACCTTC
TRBJ1-1 - TRBV27 - 15 CASSSIQGMNTEAFF TGTGCCAGCAGTTCGATCCAGGGTATGAACACTGAAGCTTTCTTT
TRBJ2-3 TRBD1 TRBV27 - 15 CASSLRGTGSDTQYF TGTGCCAGCAGTTTACGTGGGACAGGGTCCGATACGCAGTATTTT
TRBJ1-1 - TRBV12-3/TRBV12-4 many 13 CASSFRPYPEAFF TGTGCCAGCAGTTTCCGGCCCTATCCTGAAGCTTTCTTT
TRBJ1-1 - TRBV24-1 - 13 CATSDLTAGEAFF TGTGCCACCAGTGATTTAACGGCAGGGGAAGCTTTCTTT
TRBJ2-3 TRBD1 TRBV12-3/TRBV12-4 - 16 CASSVAPGGGTDTQYF TGTGCCAGCAGCGTTGCCCCAGGGGGCGGAACAGATACGCAGTATTTT
TRBJ2-1 - TRBV7-9 many 14 CASSWTEAYNEQFF TGTGCCAGCAGCTGGACAGAAGCGTACAATGAGCAGTTCTTC
TRBJ2-7 TRBD1 TRBV5-1 - 16 CASSFRTGTGVDEQYF TGCGCCAGCAGCTTTAGGACCGGGACAGGGGTAGATGAGCAGTACTTC
TRBJ2-7 - TRBV30 many 13 CAWTDGTADEQYF TGTGCCTGGACCGATGGGACGGCAGACGAGCAGTACTTC
TRBJ1-2 - TRBV4-1 many 16 CASSPAGGPTNYGYTF TGCGCCAGCAGCCCAGCGGGTGGGCCCACTAACTATGGCTACACCTTC
TRBJ2-7 - TRBV9 - 14 CASRPSGSSYEQYF TGTGCCAGCAGACCGTCGGGGAGCTCCTACGAGCAGTACTTC
TRBJ2-3 TRBD2 TRBV25-1 few 18 CASSEAAGGGGRVDTQYF TGTGCCAGCAGTGAAGCTGCCGGGGGGGGCGGGAGGGTAGATACGCAGTATTTT
TRBJ1-2 TRBD1 TRBV19 once 13 CASSSRQGGGYTF TGTGCCAGTAGTTCACGACAGGGAGGTGGCTACACCTTC
TRBJ1-6 - TRBV12-5 many 15 CASRRRSSYNSPLHF TGTGCTAGTAGGCGGCGGAGCTCCTATAATTCACCCCTCCACTTT
TRBJ2-7 - TRBV20-1 many 13 CSAREGTDYEQYF TGCAGTGCTAGAGAGGGGACCGACTACGAGCAGTACTTC
TRBJ1-3 - TRBV7-2 once 13 CAWDPSSGNTIYF TGTGCCTGGGACCCGAGCTCTGGAAACACCATATATTTT
TRBJ1-1 - TRBV15 many 13 CATMGQGPTEAFF TGTGCCACCATGGGGCAGGGGCCCACTGAAGCTTTCTTT
TRBJ1-1 - TRBV12-5 many 12 CASGPYGTEAFF TGTGCTAGTGGTCCTTATGGCACTGAAGCTTTCTTT
TRBJ2-5 TRBD2 TRBV6-4 - 18 CASSDSRLAGNLGETQYF TGTGCCAGCAGTGACAGTCGGCTAGCGGGAAATCTAGGAGAGACCCAGTACTTC
TRBJ2-1 - TRBV20-1 - 16 CSARDLLDMVSNEQFF TGCAGTGCTAGAGATCTTTTAGACATGGTTTCCAATGAGCAGTTCTTC
TRBJ1-1 - TRBV24-1 many 14 CATRGGGLDTEAFF TGTGCCACCAGGGGAGGGGGGCTGGACACTGAAGCTTTCTTT
TRBJ2-5 - TRBV19 once 14 CASSIGPGGETQYF TGTGCCAGTAGTATTGGTCCTGGGGGGGAGACCCAGTACTTC
TRBJ2-2 TRBD2 TRBV20-1 many 13 CSARTGGTGELFF TGCAGTGCTAGGACGGGGGGCACCGGGGAGCTGTTTTTT
TRBJ1-3 - TRBV2 many 15 CASSEDMSSGNTIYF TGTGCCAGCAGTGAAGATATGAGCTCTGGAAACACCATATATTTT
TRBJ2-7 TRBD1 TRBV7-9 many 13 CASSPTGSYEQYF TGTGCCAGCAGCCCGACAGGGTCCTACGAGCAGTACTTC
TRBJ2-1 TRBD1 TRBV20-1 - 13 CSASRTGRNEQFF TGCAGTGCTAGCCGGACAGGGCGAAATGAGCAGTTCTTC